By its share, the clone carrying this T cell receptor (beta chain) is medium-sized (0.01 to 0.1%). As yet, its antigen is unknown. Study observations and caveats: Roughly 13% of tumor Treg sequences matched naive CD4+ cells.

This CDR3 is built from 15 residues. Trimming removed 4 bases from V and 7 bases from J, with 19 bases in between. Adaptor-ligated barcode primers were used to amplify TRBV12-4/TRBJ1-2 clonotypes. TCRdb redid the calling of the multiplex PCR reads with MiXCR, one entry per CDR3 protein. Of over 1,500 distinct CDR3 sequences listed, 4% to 5% were seen once; the top ten hold around 52%. J is TRBJ1-2 and V is TRBV12-3 or TRBV12-4, with D possibly being TRBD1 (6 bases). The source of this sequence is a female donor with breast cancer. The source material was naive CD4+ T cells sorted from blood. The subset: naive CD4+ T cells, CD4+CD45RA+CD25-. CDR3 sequence: CASSWDTGTSSGYTF. CDR3 nucleotide sequence: TGTGCCAGCAGTTGGGACACCGGGACCTCGAGTGGCTACACCTTC.